Presented here are 25 T cell receptor beta chains from one specimen sequenced in a study of control samples from healthy donors and cancer patients. TCRdb's copy holds only in-frame clones and misses some; the assay was immunoSEQ multiplex PCR. The table lists about 120,000 clones, roughly nine tenths of them singletons. What was sequenced was blood. The receptors originated from a woman aged 18-29 years in good health.

The chain uses TRBV28 and TRBJ1-2, with D tentatively TRBD1 (5 bases). Trimming took 9 bases from V and 4 from J, leaving 15 bases between them. The length of the CDR3 is 13 residues. Germline V gives CDR1 MDHEN, CDR2 SYDVKM. The CDR3 DNA sequence: TGTGCCAGTCGCGGGGGTCTCGGCTATGGCTACACCTTC. Protein: CASRGGLGYGYTF.

A note on this clone: Germline is not matched at one junction end, which may reflect a read error. J is TRBJ2-1 and V is TRBV28, with 7 bases matching TRBD2. The V gene's germline CDR1 is MDHEN and CDR2 SYDVKM. The CDR3 is 13 residues long. CDR3 sequence (DNA): TGCTCCTCCGACGGGGGGTCCTACAATGAGCAGTTCTTC. Amino acids: CSSDGGSYNEQFF.

The V call is TRBV29-1, the J call TRBJ2-2, with 8 bases lining up with TRBD1. The V gene's germline CDR1 is SQVTM and CDR2 ANQGSEA. With V trimmed by 4 bases and J by 6 bases, 7 bases remained unmatched. The CDR3 consists of 14 residues. CDR3 nucleotides: TGCAGCGTTGCGGGTCAGGGGGCCGCCGGGGAGCTGTTTTTT. As protein: CSVAGQGAAGELFF.

The rearrangement joins TRBV6-2 or TRBV6-3 to TRBJ2-3; D is unclear. V was shortened by 6 bases and J by 2 bases, with 21 bases between the two germline ends. Germline CDR1 MNHEY, CDR2 SVGEGT. CDR3 size: 17 residues. Here the CDR3 reads CASSHPLDRHTTDTQYF. For the CDR3, the DNA is TGTGCCAGCAGCCACCCGCTCGACCGCCACACCACAGATACGCAGTATTTT.

The V call is TRBV7-9, the J call TRBJ2-3; no definite D call. Germline CDR1 reads SEHNR; CDR2 reads FQNEAQ (reference sequence). This CDR3 has 15 amino acids. Deletions cut 1 base from V and 5 bases from J, with 13 bases between. CDR3 region: CASSLGSAGLDTQYF. The DNA of the CDR3 is TGTGCCAGCAGCTTAGGATCGGCAGGCCTAGATACGCAGTATTTT.

V usage is TRBV5-4 and J usage is TRBJ2-7; 12 bases are shared with TRBD2. Trimming at V came to 4 bases and at J to 4 bases, leaving 9 bases not matched to a gene. The CDR3 consists of 16 residues. Per germline, CDR1 SGHNT and CDR2 YYREEE (reference sequence). The CDR3 sequence: CASSRMLAGGRYEQYF. The CDR3 DNA reads as TGTGCCAGCAGCCGTATGCTAGCGGGAGGGAGGTACGAGCAGTACTTC.

This chain connects TRBV28 to TRBJ2-1, with D possibly TRBD2 on 5 matching bases. The germline gives CDR1 MDHEN, CDR2 SYDVKM. V lost 2 bases to trimming and J lost 5 bases, with 13 bases between them. The CDR3 runs 15 residues. This CDR3 is CASSLGSPGNNEQFF. DNA for the CDR3: TGTGCCAGCAGTTTAGGGTCGCCGGGAAACAATGAGCAGTTCTTC.

This clone was counted only a few times. The rearrangement joins TRBV5-6 to TRBJ2-4; D is perhaps TRBD1 (6 bases). V dropped 4 bases and J dropped 1 base, with 15 bases sitting between them. The germline V gene has CDR1 SGHDT and CDR2 YYEEEE. This CDR3 region has 16 residues. The CDR3 loop reads CASSQEGGRAKNIQYF. DNA of the CDR3: TGTGCCAGCAGCCAAGAAGGGGGACGGGCCAAAAACATTCAGTACTTC.

The chain has TRBV20-1 and TRBJ2-2; no definite D call. The CDR3 contains 14 residues. The germline V gene encodes CDR1 DFQATT and CDR2 SNEGSKA (reference sequence). V was trimmed by 3 bases and J by 0 bases, leaving 8 bases between them. The chain's CDR3 is CSASYRSNTGELFF. CDR3 coding DNA: TGCAGTGCTAGTTACAGATCGAACACCGGGGAGCTGTTTTTT.

The chain is built from TRBV6-1 and TRBJ1-2, with TRBD1 matching over 7 bases. J lost 3 bases, V lost 1 base, and 8 bases had no gene match. The V gene's germline CDR1 is MNHNS and CDR2 SASEGT. This CDR3 is built from 16 residues. DNA for the CDR3: TGTGCCAGCAGTGAAGAAAGGGCAGGGGGGGACTATGGCTACACCTTC. It codes for CASSEERAGGDYGYTF.

The rearrangement uses TRBV19 and TRBJ2-7, with TRBD2 identical over 7 bases. Germline assignment: CDR1 LNHDA and CDR2 SQIVND (reference sequence). CDR3 size: 11 residues. With 5 bases clipped from V and 6 bases from J, the junction kept 1 base outside the gene matches. The CDR3 region is CASSAGVEQYF. The CDR3 DNA reads as TGTGCCAGTAGTGCGGGGGTCGAGCAGTACTTC.

The sample holds one count of this clone. V gene TRBV30 combines with J gene TRBJ1-1; D is unresolved. The CDR3 runs 13 residues. Looked up from germline, CDR1 is GTSNPN and CDR2 is SVGIG (reference sequence). The germline V and J ends were trimmed by 3 bases and 8 bases, with 16 bases remaining between them. The CDR3 is CAWRTNLGREAFF. The DNA for the CDR3 is TGTGCCTGGAGGACCAACTTGGGCCGGGAAGCTTTCTTT.

The J gene is TRBJ1-5, the V gene TRBV28, with D possibly TRBD1 on 6 matching bases. The CDR3 loop spans 17 amino acids. Looked up from germline, CDR1 is MDHEN and CDR2 is SYDVKM. Trimming stripped 5 bases from V and 4 bases from J, with 21 bases between. DNA for the CDR3: TGTGCCAGCAGTCCAGGGCCCCTCAGGGGATTTAATCAGCCCCAGCATTTT. Its translation is CASSPGPLRGFNQPQHF.

This chain links TRBV4-2 with TRBJ2-7; unclear D gene. CDR3 size: 16 residues. Germline-derived CDR1 and CDR2 are LGHNA and YNFKEQ. The V gene lost 0 bases and the J gene lost 0 bases, with 12 bases spanning the gap. The CDR3 here is CASSQDGASTSYEQYF. Written as DNA, the CDR3 is TGTGCCAGCAGCCAAGATGGAGCCAGTACCTCCTACGAGCAGTACTTC.

The rearrangement joins TRBV19 to TRBJ2-1; TRBD2 matches 13 bases. The CDR3 has 15 amino acids. Trimming cost V 5 bases and J 4 bases; bases outside gene matches: 2. Germline CDR1 is LNHDA and CDR2 is SQIVND (reference sequence). The CDR3 reads CASSLGLAGYNEQFF. As DNA, the CDR3 is TGTGCCAGTAGTTTGGGACTAGCGGGGTACAATGAGCAGTTCTTC.

The table lists this clone with a count of one. The chain uses TRBV5-6 and TRBJ1-1, with D tentatively TRBD1 (5 bases). The CDR3 is 14 amino acids. Germline assignment: CDR1 SGHDT and CDR2 YYEEEE. V lost 1 base and J 10 bases, leaving 17 bases between the germline ends. The DNA for the CDR3 is TGTGCCAGCAGCTTGTACTCTCTGCGGGGGGGAGCTTTCTTT. Translated: CASSLYSLRGGAFF.

V and J are TRBV5-6 and TRBJ2-1; D call uncertain. The CDR3 sequence is 15 residues long. Germline V gives CDR1 SGHDT, CDR2 YYEEEE. V was pared by 1 base and J by 5 bases, with 13 bases between. The CDR3 DNA follows: TGTGCCAGCAGCTTGATACGGAGTCAGCACAATGAGCAGTTCTTC. Translated, it gives CASSLIRSQHNEQFF.

V and J are TRBV30 and TRBJ1-1; D not certain. This CDR3 region has 12 residues. The germline CDR1 and CDR2 sequences are GTSNPN and SVGIG (reference sequence). V was clipped by 2 bases and J by 0 bases, with 4 bases between them. In DNA form, the CDR3 reads TGTGCCTGGAGTTATATGAACACTGAAGCTTTCTTT. It is translated as CAWSYMNTEAFF. Using reference TRBV30 and TRBJ1-1 for the parts outside the CDR3, the full variable domain is SQTIHQWPATLVQPVGSPLSLECTVEGTSNPNLYWYRQAAGRGLQLLFYSVGIGQISSEVPQNLSASRPQDRQFILSSKKLLLSDSGFYLCAWSYMNTEAFFGQGTRLTVV.

About this clone itself: This sample also contains other DNA sequences that code for the same CDR3. The rearrangement links TRBV5-1 to TRBJ1-1; no clear D. Trimming shortened V by 1 base and J by 1 base, and 5 bases separated the two germline ends. Germline loops: CDR1 SGHRS, CDR2 YFSETQ. CDR3 size: 13 residues. CDR3 nucleotides: TGCGCCAGCAGCTTGACACCGAACACTGAAGCTTTCTTT. It codes for CASSLTPNTEAFF. Supplemented by reference TRBV5-1 and TRBJ1-1, the full variable domain reads KAGVTQTPRYLIKTRGQQVTLSCSPISGHRSVSWYQQTPGQGLQFLFEYFSETQRNKGNFPGRFSGRQFSNSRSEMNVSTLELGDSALYLCASSLTPNTEAFFGQGTRLTVV.

The J gene is TRBJ1-1, the V gene TRBV25-1; D unclear. Germline CDR1 reads MGHDK; CDR2 reads SYGVNS. The V end lost 1 base, the J end lost 6 bases, and 3 bases lay between the germline ends. The CDR3 has 11 residues. The CDR3 sequence: CASSESAEAFF. CDR3 nucleotide sequence: TGTGCCAGCAGTGAATCAGCTGAAGCTTTCTTT.

This clone was seen a single time. V is TRBV19 and J is TRBJ2-7; 8 bases align to TRBD2. The CDR3 runs 14 residues. V gave up 8 bases and J gave up 0 bases; unmatched junction bases: 6. CDR1 is LNHDA and CDR2 is SQIVND in the germline V gene (reference sequence). For the CDR3, the DNA is TGTGCCAGTCAGCTTCGGGGGGGCTCCTACGAGCAGTACTTC. This encodes CASQLRGGSYEQYF.

This chain connects TRBV19 to TRBJ2-7; 8 positions agree with TRBD1. The V gene end was trimmed by 3 bases and the J gene end by 3 bases; junction bases not matched to a gene: 7. Germline CDR1 is LNHDA and CDR2 is SQIVND (reference sequence). The CDR3 length is 15 residues. CDR3 residues: CASSMGQGANYEQYF. DNA for the CDR3: TGTGCCAGTAGTATGGGCCAGGGGGCTAACTACGAGCAGTACTTC.

This clone appeared a single time. V is TRBV24-1 and J is TRBJ2-3; 14 bases are a match to TRBD2. The CDR3 extends over 19 amino acids. Looked up from germline, CDR1 is KGHDR and CDR2 is SFDVKD. The junction had 9 bases not matched to a gene; V was cut back by 5 bases and J by 0 bases. This CDR3 reads CATSGRPGLAGVSTDTQYF. The CDR3 DNA reads TGTGCCACCAGTGGGAGACCGGGACTAGCGGGGGTCAGCACAGATACGCAGTATTTT.

This clone has a single count. This chain links TRBV27 with TRBJ1-2; a weak D match, TRBD1 (6 bases). The CDR3 is 16 amino acids. V lost 5 bases and J 0 bases, leaving 16 bases between the germline ends. Germline V lookup: CDR1 MNHEY, CDR2 SMNVEV (reference sequence). In nucleotides, the CDR3 is TGTGCCAGCAGTGGGAATAGGGGGTCAGCTAACTATGGCTACACCTTC. It translates to CASSGNRGSANYGYTF.

The chain has TRBV3-1 (or the pseudogene TRBV3-2) and TRBJ1-2; D gene unclear. Trimming stripped 3 bases from V and 4 bases from J, with 6 bases between. Per germline, CDR1 LGHDT and CDR2 YNNKEL (reference sequence). The CDR3 sequence is 12 residues long. The CDR3 nucleotides read TGTGCCAGCAGCCAGCGTGCCTATGGCTACACCTTC. Translating it yields CASSQRAYGYTF.